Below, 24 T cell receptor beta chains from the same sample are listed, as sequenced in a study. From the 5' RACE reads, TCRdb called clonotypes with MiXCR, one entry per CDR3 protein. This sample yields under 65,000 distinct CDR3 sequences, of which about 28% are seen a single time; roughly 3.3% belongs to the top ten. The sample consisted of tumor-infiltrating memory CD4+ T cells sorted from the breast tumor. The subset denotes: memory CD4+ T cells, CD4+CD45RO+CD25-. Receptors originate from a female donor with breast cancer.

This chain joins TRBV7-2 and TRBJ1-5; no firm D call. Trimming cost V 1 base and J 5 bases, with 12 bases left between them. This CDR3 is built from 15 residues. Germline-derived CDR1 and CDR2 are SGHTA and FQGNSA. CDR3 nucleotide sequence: TGTGCCAGCAGCTTAGAGGCTTCGGTTGATCAGCCCCAGCATTTT. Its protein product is CASSLEASVDQPQHF.

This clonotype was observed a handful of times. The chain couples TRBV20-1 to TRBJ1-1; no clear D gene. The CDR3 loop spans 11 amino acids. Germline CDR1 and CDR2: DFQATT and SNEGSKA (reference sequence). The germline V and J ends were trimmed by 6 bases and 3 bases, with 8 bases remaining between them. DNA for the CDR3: TGCAGTGCCTTAGTTCACACTGAAGCTTTCTTT. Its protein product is CSALVHTEAFF.

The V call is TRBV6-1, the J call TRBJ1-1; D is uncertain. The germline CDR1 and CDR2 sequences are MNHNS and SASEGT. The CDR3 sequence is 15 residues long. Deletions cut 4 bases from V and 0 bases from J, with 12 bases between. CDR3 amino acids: CASSGMKDMNTEAFF. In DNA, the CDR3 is TGTGCCAGCAGTGGCATGAAAGATATGAACACTGAAGCTTTCTTT.

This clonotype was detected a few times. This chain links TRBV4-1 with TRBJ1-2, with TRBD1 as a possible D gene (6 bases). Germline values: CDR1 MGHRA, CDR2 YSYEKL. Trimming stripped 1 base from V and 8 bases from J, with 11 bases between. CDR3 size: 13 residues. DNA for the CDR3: TGCGCCAGCAGCCAAGGACAGGCCCTAGGCTACACCTTC. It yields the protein CASSQGQALGYTF.

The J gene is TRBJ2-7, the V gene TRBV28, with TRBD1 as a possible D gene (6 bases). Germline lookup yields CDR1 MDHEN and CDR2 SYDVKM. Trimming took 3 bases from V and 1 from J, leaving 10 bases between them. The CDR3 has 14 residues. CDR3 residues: CASSFGDKSYEQYF. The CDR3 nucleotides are TGTGCCAGCAGTTTCGGGGACAAATCCTACGAGCAGTACTTC.

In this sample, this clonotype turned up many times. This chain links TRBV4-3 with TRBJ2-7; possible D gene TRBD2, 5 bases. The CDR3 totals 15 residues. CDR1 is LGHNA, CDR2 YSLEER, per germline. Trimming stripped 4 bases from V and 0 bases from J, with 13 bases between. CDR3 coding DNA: TGCGCCAGCAGCCCATCCCCCGGGAACTCCTACGAGCAGTACTTC. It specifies CASSPSPGNSYEQYF.

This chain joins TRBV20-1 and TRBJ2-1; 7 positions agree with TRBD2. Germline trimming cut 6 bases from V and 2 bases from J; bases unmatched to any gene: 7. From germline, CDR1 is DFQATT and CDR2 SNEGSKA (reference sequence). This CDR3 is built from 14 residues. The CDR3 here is CSATLAGPYNEQFF. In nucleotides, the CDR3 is TGCAGTGCCACTTTAGCGGGCCCCTACAATGAGCAGTTCTTC.

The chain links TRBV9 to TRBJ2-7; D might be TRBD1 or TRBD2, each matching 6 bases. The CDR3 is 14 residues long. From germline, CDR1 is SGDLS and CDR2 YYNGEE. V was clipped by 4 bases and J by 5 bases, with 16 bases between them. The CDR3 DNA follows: TGTGCCAGCAGCCAAGGGGGGTGGTCTGACGAGCAGTACTTC. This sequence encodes CASSQGGWSDEQYF.

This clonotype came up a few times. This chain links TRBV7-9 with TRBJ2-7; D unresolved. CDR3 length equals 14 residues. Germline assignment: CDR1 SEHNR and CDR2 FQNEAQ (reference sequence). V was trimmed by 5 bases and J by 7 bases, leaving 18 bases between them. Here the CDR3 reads CASSPTPARKEQYF. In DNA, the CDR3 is TGTGCCAGCAGCCCGACTCCCGCCCGAAAAGAGCAGTACTTC.

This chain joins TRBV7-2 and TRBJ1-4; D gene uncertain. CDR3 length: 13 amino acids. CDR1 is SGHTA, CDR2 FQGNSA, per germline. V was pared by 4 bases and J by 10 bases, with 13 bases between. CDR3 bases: TGTGCCAGCAGCTCGAGCCCGGAGGGAAAACTGTTTTTT. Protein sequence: CASSSSPEGKLFF.

CDR3 sequence: CASSQPLGQSTDTQYF. CDR3 in DNA: TGCGCCAGCAGCCAACCCTTAGGACAGAGCACAGATACGCAGTATTTT. The chain couples TRBV4-1 to TRBJ2-3, with TRBD1 as a possible D gene (6 bases). Trimming left V 2 bases short and J 0 bases short, with 12 bases between. CDR3 length: 16 amino acids. The germline gives CDR1 MGHRA, CDR2 YSYEKL.

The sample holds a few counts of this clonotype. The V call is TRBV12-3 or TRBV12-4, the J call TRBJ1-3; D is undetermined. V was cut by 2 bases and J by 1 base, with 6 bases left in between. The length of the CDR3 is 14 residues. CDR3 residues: CASSLYNSGNTIYF. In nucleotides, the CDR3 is TGTGCCAGCAGTTTATACAATTCTGGAAACACCATATATTTT.

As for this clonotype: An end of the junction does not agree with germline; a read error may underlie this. The CDR3 DNA sequence: TGCAGCGTTGGTGGTGGTTTCGATGGCTACAACTTC. This sequence encodes CSVGGGFDGYNF. The chain has TRBV29-1 and TRBJ1-2; no clear D gene. The CDR3 consists of 12 residues. The germline CDR1 and CDR2 sequences are SQVTM and ANQGSEA.

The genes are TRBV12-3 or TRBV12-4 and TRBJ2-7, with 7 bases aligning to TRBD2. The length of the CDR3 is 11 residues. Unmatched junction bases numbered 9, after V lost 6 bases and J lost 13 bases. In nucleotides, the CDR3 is TGTGCCAGCAGCCCGGGCGGGAGAATATACTTC. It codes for CASSPGGRIYF.

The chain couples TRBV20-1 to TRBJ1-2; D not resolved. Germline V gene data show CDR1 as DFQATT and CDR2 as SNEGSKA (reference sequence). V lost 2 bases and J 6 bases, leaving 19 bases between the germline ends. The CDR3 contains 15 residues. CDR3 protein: CSARTPLEGWDGYTF. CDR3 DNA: TGCAGTGCTAGAACACCCCTTGAGGGATGGGATGGCTACACCTTC.

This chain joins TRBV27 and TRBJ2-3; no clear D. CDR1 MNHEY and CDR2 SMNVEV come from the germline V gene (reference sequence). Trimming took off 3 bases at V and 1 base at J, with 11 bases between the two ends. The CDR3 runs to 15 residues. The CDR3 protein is CASSLEQSRTDTQYF. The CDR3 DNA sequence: TGTGCCAGCAGTTTGGAGCAGTCCCGCACAGATACGCAGTATTTT.

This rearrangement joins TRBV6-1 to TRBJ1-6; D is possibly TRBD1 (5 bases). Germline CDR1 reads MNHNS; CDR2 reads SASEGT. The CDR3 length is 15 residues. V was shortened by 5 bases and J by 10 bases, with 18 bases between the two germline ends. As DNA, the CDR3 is TGTGCCAGCAGTCGCTCGTCGGGGGTAAACTCACCCCTCCACTTT. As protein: CASSRSSGVNSPLHF.

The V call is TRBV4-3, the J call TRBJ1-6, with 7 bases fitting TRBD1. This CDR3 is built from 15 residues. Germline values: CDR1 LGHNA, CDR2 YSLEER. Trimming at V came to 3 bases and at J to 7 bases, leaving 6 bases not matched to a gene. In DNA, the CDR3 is TGCGCCAGCAGCCAGACCCGGGACAGCAATTCACCCCTCCACTTT. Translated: CASSQTRDSNSPLHF.

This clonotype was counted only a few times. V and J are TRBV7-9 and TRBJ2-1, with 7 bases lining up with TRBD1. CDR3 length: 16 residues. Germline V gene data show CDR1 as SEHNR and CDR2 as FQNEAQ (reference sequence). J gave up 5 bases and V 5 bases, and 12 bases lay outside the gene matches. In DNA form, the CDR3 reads TGTGCCAGCAGCACCTGGGACAGCAACCCCGACAATGAGCAGTTCTTC. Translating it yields CASSTWDSNPDNEQFF.

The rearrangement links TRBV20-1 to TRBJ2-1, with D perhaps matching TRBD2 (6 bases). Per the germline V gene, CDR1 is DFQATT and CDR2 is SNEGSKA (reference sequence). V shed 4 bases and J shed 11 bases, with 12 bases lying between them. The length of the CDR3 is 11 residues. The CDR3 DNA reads TGCAGTGCTATCCTGGGCGGGAAGCAGTTCTTC. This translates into CSAILGGKQFF.

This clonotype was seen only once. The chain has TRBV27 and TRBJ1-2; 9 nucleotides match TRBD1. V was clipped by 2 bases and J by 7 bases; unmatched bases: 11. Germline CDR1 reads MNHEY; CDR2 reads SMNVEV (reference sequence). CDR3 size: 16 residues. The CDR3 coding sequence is TGTGCCAGCAGTTTAACACAGACAGGGGGATTCGGTGGCTACACCTTC. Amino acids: CASSLTQTGGFGGYTF.

CDR3 sequence (DNA): TGCAGTGGGAGAAGGGTTGAAAACAACGAGCAGTACTTC. It is translated as CSGRRVENNEQYF. V is TRBV20-1 and J is TRBJ2-7; D not certain. In germline, CDR1 is DFQATT, CDR2 SNEGSKA (reference sequence). The CDR3 loop spans 13 amino acids. Trimming cost V 7 bases and J 5 bases, with 18 bases left between them.

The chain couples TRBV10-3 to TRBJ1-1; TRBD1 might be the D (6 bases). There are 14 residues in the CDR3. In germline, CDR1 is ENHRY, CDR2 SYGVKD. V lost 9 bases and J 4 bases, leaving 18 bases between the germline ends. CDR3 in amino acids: CAITTGTRGTEAFF. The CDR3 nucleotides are TGTGCCATTACCACCGGGACACGGGGCACTGAAGCTTTCTTT.

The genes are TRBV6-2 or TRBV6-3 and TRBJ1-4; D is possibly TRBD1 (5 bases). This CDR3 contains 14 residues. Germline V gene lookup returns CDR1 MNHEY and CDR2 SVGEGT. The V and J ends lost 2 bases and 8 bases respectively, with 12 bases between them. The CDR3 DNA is TGTGCCAGCAGTTACGTCGGGGGTCGGGAAAAACTGTTTTTT. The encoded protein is CASSYVGGREKLFF.